This paragraph reports one TCR beta chain. Its antigen is not yet known. No base quality information exists; no much larger clone differs at one position. Interpreted using the paper, the time point label stands for: pre-sensitization, week 0. Explained via the paper, the treatment or condition label denotes: therapeutic diphenylcyclopropenone sensitization with weekly scalp DPC. Blood at each patch-test visit was drawn before the patch test was applied. Eligible patients were aged 18 to 70, diagnosed with alopecia, deemed suitable for DPC therapy, and excluded if pregnant. Total RNA was extracted from unfractionated whole blood that had been collected in Tempus Blood RNA tubes. Library preparation was by RACE. The sample was run on a NextSeq 500. Library preparation attached unique molecular identifiers to individual cDNA molecules for quantitative, reproducible TCR counting. For every blood RNA sample, sequencing covered both the TCR alpha and TCR beta chains. Concerning the study's data processing: The median number of TCRs per sample was 85,000 to 100,000, ranging from 23,224 to 690,600. V, J and CDR3 annotation of the TCR reads was performed with the Decombinator software suite. For PS versus PT1 abundance plots, all samples were subsampled to the same number of TCRs (28,000). Expanded TCRs were defined as absent before sensitization and observed at least eight times at the 2-week time point. TCRdb took the public reads, trimmed them with fastp at Q25, ran MiXCR for clone calling and kept in-frame beta chains. Merged by CDR3 protein, the rows form single entries marked with the most common genes and DNA. These V and J calls derive from TCRdb rather than the authors' analysis. Across this sample there are around 300,000 distinct CDR3 sequences, with 5.5% seen only once. The ten largest account for less than 9% of the sample.

This sample is drawn from a study of human T cells and chemical hapten exposure (dated by TCRdb to about 2021). Regarding the complete study: For sensitization, 2% DPC in acetone was applied to a roughly 2 cm by roughly 2 cm area of upper inner arm skin. Throughout the roughly 24-week study period, patients were also given weekly therapeutic DPC doses on the scalp. Patch testing was performed on the upper back with Finn chambers containing 0.01% DPC, and the patch tests were scored after 6 days according to International Contact Dermatitis Research Group standards. The mostly female patient cohort included alopecia areata with under or over 50% scalp involvement, alopecia totalis and alopecia universalis. Libraries were pooled for sequencing, and variation in per-sample TCR yields was attributed mainly to small differences in library volumes within the pool. The study tracked peripheral blood TCR repertoire changes in vivo during primary and secondary sensitization to the hapten diphenylcyclopropenone (DPC) in alopecia patients. Blood was sampled from patients pre-sensitization (week 0) and at 2, 6 and about 24 weeks after DPC sensitization. About 29 alopecia patients gave blood for TCR sequencing at one to four time points (pre-sensitization, 2, 6 and 24 weeks). General conclusions and limits of the study: Patch test score correlated positively with the number of PT1 expanded TCRs, reaching significance at thresholds 8, 16 and 32 but not at 4. All patients had alopecia, a presumed autoimmune disease, so their immune response might differ from that of healthy individuals. DPC sensitization did not change the number of TCRs with a frequency above 1 in 1000, and there was no evidence of changes in global repertoire structure. Compared with pre-sensitization or healthy control sets, expanded TCRs formed significantly more large CDR3 similarity clusters, which is consistent with antigen-driven responses. After repeated subsampling, the strength of the expansion versus patch-test correlation and the threshold at which it became significant changed.

The junction carries 10 bases between V and J, which are trimmed by 6 bases and 0 bases respectively. Including cysteine and phenylalanine, the CDR3 has 14 amino acids. Just CDR3 DNA is preserved here, 42 bases in frame from base 1. CDR1 and CDR2, looked up from the germline V gene, are MNHEY and SVGEGT. Recombination joined TRBV6-2 or TRBV6-3 with TRBJ2-3; the D gene cannot be named for sure. Source: whole blood, taken in connection with sensitization to the hapten diphenylcyclopropenone (DPC). The receptor was isolated from a woman between 18 and 30 years old with alopecia areata. Some clones in this sample may be carry-over from other donors' samples. The bases are TGTGCCAGCAGACGGGCAGCCAGCACAGATACGCAGTATTTT. Its amino acids are CASRRAASTDTQYF.